The 8 T cell receptor beta chains below all came from one sample that was sequenced in a study of long-term antiretroviral therapy in people with HIV. The libraries were made with immunoSEQ v3.0 at survey level. Profiling relied on immunoSEQ multiplex PCR, and the TCRdb table lists in-frame clones only, not all of them. This sample has around 20,000 clones, with about nine tenths found just once. This sample comprised unsorted PBMCs, obtained 0.2 years before starting antiretroviral therapy. The origin of the receptors is a man aged 18 to 30 with HIV.

The V gene is TRBV28, the J gene TRBJ1-3; D gene uncertain. CDR3 length: 13 amino acids. Trimming pared 8 bases from V and 0 bases from J, leaving 8 bases between. The V gene's germline CDR1 is MDHEN and CDR2 SYDVKM. CDR3 DNA: TGTGCCAGCGCGGGCAACTCTGGAAACACCATATATTTT. Protein sequence: CASAGNSGNTIYF.

J is TRBJ2-7 and V is TRBV11-1; possible D gene TRBD1, 5 bases. V was pared by 1 base and J by 3 bases, with 10 bases between. The CDR3 is 14 amino acids. The germline CDR1 and CDR2 sequences are SGHAT and FQDESV (reference sequence). The CDR3 protein is CASSLGTSYYEQYF. As DNA, the CDR3 is TGTGCCAGCAGCTTAGGGACATCCTACTACGAGCAGTACTTC.

This chain joins TRBV12-5 and TRBJ2-1; 12 positions agree with TRBD2. This CDR3 spans 16 amino acids. CDR1 LGHNT and CDR2 FRNRAP come from the germline V gene. After removal of 0 bases from V and 7 bases from J, the junction contained 4 bases not matched to a gene. In DNA, the CDR3 is TGTGCTAGTGGTTTGGTATTGACTAGCGGGAGAAATGAGCAGTTCTTC. Translated, it gives CASGLVLTSGRNEQFF.

The chain combines TRBV15 with TRBJ2-7; TRBD1 might be the D (6 bases). CDR3 length: 13 residues. The V gene lost 4 bases and the J gene lost 5 bases, with 12 bases spanning the gap. Germline lookup yields CDR1 LNHNV and CDR2 YYDKDF (reference sequence). The CDR3 protein is CATSTNRVNEQYF. CDR3 sequence (DNA): TGTGCCACCAGCACCAACAGGGTCAACGAGCAGTACTTC.

CDR3 DNA: TGTGCCAGCAGCTTAGAGGCGGGAGTGATCTACAATGAGCAGTTCTTC. This encodes CASSLEAGVIYNEQFF. The rearrangement links TRBV7-8 to TRBJ2-1; 7 bases are shared with TRBD2. This CDR3 comprises 16 residues. V was clipped by 1 base and J by 3 bases; unmatched bases: 6. Germline V lookup: CDR1 SGHVS, CDR2 FQNEAQ.

The chain is built from TRBV9 and TRBJ2-2; no firm D call. CDR1 and CDR2 from the germline V gene are SGDLS and YYNGEE. The CDR3 covers 13 residues. V was pared by 3 bases and J by 6 bases, with 9 bases between. As DNA, the CDR3 is TGTGCCAGCAGCGACCGGTTGTCCGGGGAGCTGTTTTTT. It specifies CASSDRLSGELFF. Full variable domain (remainder filled in from reference TRBV9 and TRBJ2-2): DSGVTQTPKHLITATGQRVTLRCSPRSGDLSVYWYQQSLDQGLQFLIQYYNGEERAKGNILERFSAQQFPDLHSELNLSSLELGDSALYFCASSDRLSGELFFGEGSRLTVL.

The CDR3: CASSRAPGSGNEKLFF. The CDR3 DNA reads as TGTGCCAGCAGCCGAGCCCCGGGTTCCGGGAATGAAAAACTGTTTTTT. The chain carries TRBV4-2 and TRBJ1-4; D is unresolved. V was clipped by 4 bases and J by 5 bases, with 17 bases between them. This CDR3 has 16 residues. Germline CDR1 is LGHNA and CDR2 is YNFKEQ.

The gene calls are TRBV11-2 and TRBJ1-4, with 7 bases fitting TRBD1. In germline, CDR1 is SGHAT, CDR2 FQNNGV. There are 19 residues in the CDR3. Trimming took 2 bases from V and 3 from J; bases not matched to a gene: 15. Here the CDR3 reads CASSLSEGRARGPNEKLFF. The CDR3 region has the DNA TGTGCCAGCAGCTTATCGGAAGGGCGGGCAAGGGGGCCTAATGAAAAACTGTTTTTT.